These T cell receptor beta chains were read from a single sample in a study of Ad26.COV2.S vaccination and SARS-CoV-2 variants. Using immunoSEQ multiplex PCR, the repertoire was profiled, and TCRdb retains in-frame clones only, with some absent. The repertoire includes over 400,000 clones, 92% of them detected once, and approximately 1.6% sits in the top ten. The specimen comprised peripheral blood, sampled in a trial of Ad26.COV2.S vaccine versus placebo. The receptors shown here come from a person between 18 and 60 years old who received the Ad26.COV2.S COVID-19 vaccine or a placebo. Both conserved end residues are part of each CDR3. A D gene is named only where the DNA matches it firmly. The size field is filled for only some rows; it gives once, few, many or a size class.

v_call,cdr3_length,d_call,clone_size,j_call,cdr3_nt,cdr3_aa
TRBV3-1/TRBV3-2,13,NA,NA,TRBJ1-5,TGTGCCAGCAGCCAGGGGGGGTGGCAGCCCCAGCATTTT,CASSQGGWQPQHF
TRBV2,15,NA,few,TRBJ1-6,TGTGCCAGCTCGGTGAGGGGAGCGGATAATTCACCCCTCCACTTT,CASSVRGADNSPLHF
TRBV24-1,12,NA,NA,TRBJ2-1,TGTGCCACCAGTGATCCCCACAATGAGCAGTTCTTC,CATSDPHNEQFF
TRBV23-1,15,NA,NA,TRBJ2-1,TGCGCCAGCAGTCAAGGTCAGGGATTGAACAATGAGCAGTTCTTC,CASSQGQGLNNEQFF
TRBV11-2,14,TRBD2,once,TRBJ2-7,TGTGCCAGCAGCTTAGGGGCTAGCGGGTACGAGCAGTACTTC,CASSLGASGYEQYF
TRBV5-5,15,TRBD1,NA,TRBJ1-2,TGTGCCAGCAGCTTCGACGGGACAGGGTCCTATGGCTACACCTTC,CASSFDGTGSYGYTF
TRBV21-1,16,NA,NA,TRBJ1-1,TGTGCCAGCAGCGAACAGGCCGCCAAAGGGAACACTGAAGCTTTCTTT,CASSEQAAKGNTEAFF
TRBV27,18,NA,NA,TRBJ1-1,TGTGCCAGCAGTTTCAGACTTCGGACAGCGGGGGGCTACACTGAAGCTTTCTTT,CASSFRLRTAGGYTEAFF
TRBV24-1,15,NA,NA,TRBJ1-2,TGTGCCACCAGTGATTTGCGTAATTTTAACTATGGCTACACCTTC,CATSDLRNFNYGYTF
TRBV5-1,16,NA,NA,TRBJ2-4,TGCGCCAGCAGCTTGGGGGTTGGAACCGGAGAAAACATTCAGTACTTC,CASSLGVGTGENIQYF
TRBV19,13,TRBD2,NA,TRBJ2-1,TGTGCCAGCGGTAGCGGGGGGGCCGATGAGCAGTTCTTC,CASGSGGADEQFF
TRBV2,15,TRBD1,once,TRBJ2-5,TGTGCCAGCACACAGACAGGGGCGATACAAGAGACCCAGTACTTC,CASTQTGAIQETQYF
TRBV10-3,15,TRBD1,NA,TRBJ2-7,TGTGCCATCAGTGAGTCTGGGACAGTCACCTACGAGCAGTACTTC,CAISESGTVTYEQYF
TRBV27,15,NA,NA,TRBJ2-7,TGTGCCAGCAGTTTAGGTGCAGGGTCCTCTTCCGAGCAGTACTTC,CASSLGAGSSSEQYF
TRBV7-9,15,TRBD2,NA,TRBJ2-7,TGTGCCAGCAGCTGGAAAGCGGGGGGGACCTACGAGCAGTACTTC,CASSWKAGGTYEQYF
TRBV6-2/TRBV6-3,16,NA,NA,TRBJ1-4,TGTGCCAGCAGTTACTATCGTGGGTTGACAGGCGAAAAACTGTTTTTT,CASSYYRGLTGEKLFF
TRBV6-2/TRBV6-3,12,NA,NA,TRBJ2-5,TGTGCCAGCAGTTACGTAGGTCGGACCCAGTACTTC,CASSYVGRTQYF
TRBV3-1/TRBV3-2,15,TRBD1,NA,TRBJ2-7,TGTGCCAGCAGCCAAGATTGGACAGGAGGCTACGAGCAGTACTTC,CASSQDWTGGYEQYF
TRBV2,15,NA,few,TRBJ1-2,TGTGCCAGCAGTGAAATAAGGGCCGGGGACTATGGCTACACCTTC,CASSEIRAGDYGYTF
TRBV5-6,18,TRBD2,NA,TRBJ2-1,TGTGCCAGCAGCTTGGAAGTACTAGCGGGGGCCCCCTACAATGAGCAGTTCTTC,CASSLEVLAGAPYNEQFF
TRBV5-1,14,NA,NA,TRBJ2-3,TGCGCCAGCAGCTTGGAGTCTCCGACAGATACGCAGTATTTT,CASSLESPTDTQYF
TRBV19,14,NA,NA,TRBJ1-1,TGTGCCAGTAGTTCGCGTGGAGGGAGCACTGAAGCTTTCTTT,CASSSRGGSTEAFF
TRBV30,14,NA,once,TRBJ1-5,TGTGCCTGGAGTTATTCTCATAGCAATCAGCCCCAGCATTTT,CAWSYSHSNQPQHF
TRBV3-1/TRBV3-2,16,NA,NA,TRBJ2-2,TGTGCCAGCAGCCAAGAACGTCGGAAACCCACCGGGGAGCTGTTTTTT,CASSQERRKPTGELFF
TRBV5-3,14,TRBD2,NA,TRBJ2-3,TGTGCCAGAAGCTTCGGGGGGAGCACAGATACGCAGTATTTT,CARSFGGSTDTQYF
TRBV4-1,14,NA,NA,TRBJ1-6,TGCGCCAGCAGCGGAGGAGGTGGAAATTCACCCCTCCACTTT,CASSGGGGNSPLHF
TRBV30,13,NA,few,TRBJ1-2,TGTGCCTGGAGTGCATATAACCCCTATGGCTACACCTTC,CAWSAYNPYGYTF
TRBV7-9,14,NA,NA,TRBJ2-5,TGTGCCAGCAGCTTAGCGGCAAACCAAGAGACCCAGTACTTC,CASSLAANQETQYF
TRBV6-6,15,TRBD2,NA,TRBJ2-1,TGTGCCAGCGGGAACGGGGGGACCGCCTACAATGAGCAGTTCTTC,CASGNGGTAYNEQFF
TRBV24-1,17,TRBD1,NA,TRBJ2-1,TGTGCCACCAGTGATCCTGGGACAGGGAGCTCCTACAATGAGCAGTTCTTC,CATSDPGTGSSYNEQFF
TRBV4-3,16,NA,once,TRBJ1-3,TGCGCCAGCAGCCCCCCGGGAGGACGCTCTGGAAACACCATATATTTT,CASSPPGGRSGNTIYF
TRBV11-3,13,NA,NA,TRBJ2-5,TGTGCCAGCAGCCTGTCCCCCCAAGAGACCCAGTACTTC,CASSLSPQETQYF
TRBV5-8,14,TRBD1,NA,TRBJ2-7,TGTGCCAGCAGCCCGCCGCCAGGGGGCCGGGAGCAGTACTTC,CASSPPPGGREQYF
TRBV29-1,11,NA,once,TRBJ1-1,TGCAGCGTTGAGGGGGGCACTGAAGCTTTCTTT,CSVEGGTEAFF
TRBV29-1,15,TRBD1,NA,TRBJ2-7,TGCAGCGTTGAAGATTGGGACAGGGGGCACTACGAGCAGTACTTC,CSVEDWDRGHYEQYF
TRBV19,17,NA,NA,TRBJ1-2,TGTGCCAGTACTCCAATAGGGCGGGGCAGGGAGGACTATGGCTACACCTTC,CASTPIGRGREDYGYTF
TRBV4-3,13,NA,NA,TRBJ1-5,TGCGCCAGCAGCCAAAATACAATCAGCCCCCAGCATTTT,CASSQNTISPQHF
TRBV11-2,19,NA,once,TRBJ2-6,TGTGCCAGCAGCTTAGCGGTTGGAGTTAACCCCTCTGGGGCCAACGTCCTGACTTTC,CASSLAVGVNPSGANVLTF
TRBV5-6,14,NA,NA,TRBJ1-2,TGTGCCAGCAGCTTGATCAGCTCTAACTATGGCTACACCTTC,CASSLISSNYGYTF
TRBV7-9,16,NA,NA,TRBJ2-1,TGTGCCAGCAGCTTAGCGCGAAAGGAATACAACAATGAGCAGTTCTTC,CASSLARKEYNNEQFF
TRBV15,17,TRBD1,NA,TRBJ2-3,TGTGCCACCAGCAGAGACAAGACAGGGGCTAGCACAGATACGCAGTATTTT,CATSRDKTGASTDTQYF
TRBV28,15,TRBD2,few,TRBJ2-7,TGTGCCAGCATCCCGGGACTAGCGGGCTCCTACGAGCAGTACTTC,CASIPGLAGSYEQYF
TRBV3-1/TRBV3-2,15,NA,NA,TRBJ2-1,TGTGCCAGCAGCCAAGGACAGGAGGGTTACAATGAGCAGTTCTTC,CASSQGQEGYNEQFF
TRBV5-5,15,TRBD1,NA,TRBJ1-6,TGTGCCAGCAGCTCCAGGGGGTTAGTTAATTCACCCCTCCACTTT,CASSSRGLVNSPLHF
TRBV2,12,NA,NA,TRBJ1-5,TGTGCCTTTGGCCGGGGCGATCAGCCCCAGCATTTT,CAFGRGDQPQHF